The 4 T cell receptor beta chains below were found in one sample sequenced in a study of regulatory T cells in long-lasting Graves disease. Building of the TCR beta libraries involved iRepertoire HTBI primers and Arm-PCR of CDR3 regions. TCRdb reprocessed the multiplex PCR reads via MiXCR and lists one record per CDR3 protein. Of 300,000 to 400,000 distinct CDR3 sequences in the sample, 16% were seen once. Noted time point: newly diagnosed GD, antithyroid drugs for less than 3 months. From PBMCs, RNA was extracted and then used to make the TCR library. The same data also contributed to another study, on T cells in Graves' hyperthyroidism and ophthalmopathy.

The input for sequencing was peripheral blood mononuclear cells (PBMCs), taken at new diagnosis, from a patient treated with antithyroid drugs. The receptors here all came from a middle-aged man with Graves disease.

The V gene is TRBV4-3, the J gene TRBJ1-5, with 7 bases identical to TRBD1. Germline lookup yields CDR1 LGHNA and CDR2 YSLEER. The CDR3 totals 16 residues. J was trimmed by 3 bases and V by 2 bases; bases with no gene match: 7. The CDR3 bases are TGCGCCAGCAGCCAAAGCCGGGACAGATACAATCAGCCCCAGCATTTT. It codes for CASSQSRDRYNQPQHF.

The rearrangement joins TRBV7-3 to TRBJ2-2; 10 bases are shared with TRBD1. The CDR3 runs 15 residues. V dropped 9 bases and J dropped 4; count of bases not matched to a gene: 8. Germline V gene lookup returns CDR1 SGHTA and CDR2 FQGTGA. The CDR3 bases are TGTGCCAGTTCCCGGGACAGGGGTAGCACCGGGGAGCTGTTTTTT. Protein: CASSRDRGSTGELFF.

This clonotype was counted a few times. This may come from a read error, since a much larger clone is one base off. This chain uses TRBV28 with TRBJ2-1, with D maybe TRBD2 (5 bases). Germline CDR1 is MDHEN and CDR2 is SYDVKM. The CDR3 totals 15 residues. The CDR3 bases are TGTGCCAGCAGTTTAAGTCCTAGCTCCCACAATGAGCAGTTCTTC. Encoded protein: CASSLSPSSHNEQFF.

The V gene is TRBV20-1, the J gene TRBJ1-2; weak D call: TRBD1 (5 bases). The V end was cut by 0 bases, the J end by 8 bases, with 16 bases between. This CDR3 is built from 14 residues. The germline V gene has CDR1 DFQATT and CDR2 SNEGSKA (reference sequence). CDR3: CSARDLKGSEGYTF. The CDR3 coding sequence is TGCAGTGCTAGAGATCTGAAGGGGTCAGAAGGCTACACCTTC.